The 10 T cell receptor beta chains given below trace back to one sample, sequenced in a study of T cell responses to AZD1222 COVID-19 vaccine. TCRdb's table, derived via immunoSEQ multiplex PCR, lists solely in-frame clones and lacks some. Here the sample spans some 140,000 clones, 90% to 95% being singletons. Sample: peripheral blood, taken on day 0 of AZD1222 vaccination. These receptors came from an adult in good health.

CDR3 protein: CAINGQGSTYGYTF. In DNA form, the CDR3 reads TGTGCCATCAACGGACAGGGCAGTACCTATGGCTACACCTTC. The V and J genes are TRBV10-3 and TRBJ1-2; TRBD1 aligns across 8 bases. Germline V CDR1 and CDR2: ENHRY, SYGVKD. This CDR3 is built from 14 residues. V lost 7 bases and J lost 4; bases outside the gene matches: 8.

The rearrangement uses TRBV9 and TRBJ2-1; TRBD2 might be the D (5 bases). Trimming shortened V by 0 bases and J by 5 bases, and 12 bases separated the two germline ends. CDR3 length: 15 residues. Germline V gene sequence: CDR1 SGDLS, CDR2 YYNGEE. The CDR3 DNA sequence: TGTGCCAGCAGCGTAGATTTGGGAGTCCACAATGAGCAGTTCTTC. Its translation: CASSVDLGVHNEQFF.

The CDR3 DNA is TGTGCCAGCAGTTACTGGGGGACAGCCTACGAGCAGTACTTC. Protein product: CASSYWGTAYEQYF. The J gene is TRBJ2-7, the V gene TRBV6-2 or TRBV6-3; 7 bases agree with TRBD1. Germline assignment: CDR1 MNHEY and CDR2 SVGEGT. The CDR3 covers 14 residues. J gave up 2 bases and V 1 base, and 2 bases lay outside the gene matches.

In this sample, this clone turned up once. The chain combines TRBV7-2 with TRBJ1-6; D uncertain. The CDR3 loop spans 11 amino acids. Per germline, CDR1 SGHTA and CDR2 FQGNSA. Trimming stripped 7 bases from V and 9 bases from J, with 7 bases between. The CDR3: CASTEFSPLHF. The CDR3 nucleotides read TGTGCCAGCACTGAATTTTCACCCCTCCACTTT.

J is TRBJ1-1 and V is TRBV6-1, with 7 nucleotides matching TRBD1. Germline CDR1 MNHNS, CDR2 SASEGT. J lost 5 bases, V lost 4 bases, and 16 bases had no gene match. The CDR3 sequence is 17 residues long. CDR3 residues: CASSVLRGSVSGTEAFF. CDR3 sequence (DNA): TGTGCCAGCAGTGTGCTCAGGGGGTCGGTTTCTGGGACTGAAGCTTTCTTT.

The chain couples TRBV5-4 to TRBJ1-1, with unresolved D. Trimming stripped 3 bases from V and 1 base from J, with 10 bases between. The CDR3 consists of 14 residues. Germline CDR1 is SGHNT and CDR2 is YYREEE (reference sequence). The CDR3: CASSSPDKNTEAFF. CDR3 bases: TGTGCCAGCAGCTCCCCTGACAAGAACACTGAAGCTTTCTTT.

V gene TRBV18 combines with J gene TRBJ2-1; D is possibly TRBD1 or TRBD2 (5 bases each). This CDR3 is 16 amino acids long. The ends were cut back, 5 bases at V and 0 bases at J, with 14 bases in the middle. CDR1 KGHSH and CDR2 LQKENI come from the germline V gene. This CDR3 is CASSSLGAPSYNEQFF. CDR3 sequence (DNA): TGTGCCAGCTCATCCCTCGGGGCCCCCTCCTACAATGAGCAGTTCTTC.

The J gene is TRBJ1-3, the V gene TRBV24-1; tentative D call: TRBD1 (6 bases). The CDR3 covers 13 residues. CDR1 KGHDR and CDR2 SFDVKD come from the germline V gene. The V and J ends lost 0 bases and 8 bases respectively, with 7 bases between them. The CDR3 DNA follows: TGTGCCACCAGTGATTTGGAGGGGGACACCATATATTTT. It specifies CATSDLEGDTIYF.

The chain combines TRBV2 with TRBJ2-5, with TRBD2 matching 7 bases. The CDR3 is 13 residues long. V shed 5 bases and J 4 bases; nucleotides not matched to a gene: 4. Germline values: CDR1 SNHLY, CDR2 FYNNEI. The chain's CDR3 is CASSRGVAETQYF. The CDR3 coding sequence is TGTGCCAGCAGTCGGGGGGTTGCAGAGACCCAGTACTTC. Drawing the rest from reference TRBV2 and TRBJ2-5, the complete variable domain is EPEVTQTPSHQVTQMGQEVILRCVPISNHLYFYWYRQILGQKVEFLVSFYNNEISEKSEIFDDQFSVERPDGSNFTLKIRSTKLEDSAMYFCASSRGVAETQYFGPGTRLLVL.

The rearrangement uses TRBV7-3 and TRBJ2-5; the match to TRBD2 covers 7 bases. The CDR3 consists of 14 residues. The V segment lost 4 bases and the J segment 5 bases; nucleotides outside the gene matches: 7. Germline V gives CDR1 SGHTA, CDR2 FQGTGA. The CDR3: CASSSMGGSETQYF. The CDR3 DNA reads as TGTGCCAGCAGCTCTATGGGCGGGAGTGAGACCCAGTACTTC.